Listed below are T cell receptor beta chains from one sample, sequenced in a study of identical twins. TCRdb recomputed calls from the 5' RACE reads with MiXCR, one row per CDR3 protein. The data show about 210,000 distinct CDR3 sequences, with roughly 10% seen just once and 5.1% held by the top ten. Sample: memory (CD45RO+) T cells sorted from blood. The source of these receptors is a woman aged 18-29 years in good health. Each CDR3 is given with its conserved first and last residue. The D gene is left open where the match is weak. Part of the rows lack a size; the others show once, few, many or a class for expanded clones.

clone size: few
V gene: TRBV19
CDR3 length: 15
J gene: TRBJ2-7
D gene: TRBD2
CDR3 DNA: TGTGCCAGTAGTATAGGATCTAGCGGGATCTACGAGCAGTACTTC
CDR3 protein: CASSIGSSGIYEQYF

clone size: many
V gene: TRBV5-1
CDR3 length: 15
J gene: TRBJ2-1
D gene: TRBD2
CDR3 DNA: TGCGCCAGCAGCTTGGCCTCCGGGACTAATGGTGAGCAGTTCTTC
CDR3 protein: CASSLASGTNGEQFF

clone size: many
V gene: TRBV29-1
CDR3 length: 11
J gene: TRBJ2-1
D gene: -
CDR3 DNA: TGCAGCGTTGACAGCCGCAGAGAGCAGTTCTTC
CDR3 protein: CSVDSRREQFF

clone size: few
V gene: TRBV3-1
CDR3 length: 17
J gene: TRBJ2-1
D gene: TRBD2
CDR3 DNA: TGTGCCAGCAGCGCCACTAGCGGGAGGCCCGGTGGGAATGAGCAGTTCTTC
CDR3 protein: CASSATSGRPGGNEQFF

clone size: many
V gene: TRBV20-1
CDR3 length: 15
J gene: TRBJ2-4
D gene: -
CDR3 DNA: TGCAGTGCTAGTAGCAGGCCGGGGGCCAAAAACATTCAGTACTTC
CDR3 protein: CSASSRPGAKNIQYF

clone size: many
V gene: TRBV11-2
CDR3 length: 13
J gene: TRBJ2-1
D gene: -
CDR3 DNA: TGTGCCAGCAGCTTTTGGACGGCTAATGAGCAGTTCTTC
CDR3 protein: CASSFWTANEQFF

clone size: few
V gene: TRBV29-1
CDR3 length: 16
J gene: TRBJ2-2
D gene: TRBD2
CDR3 DNA: TGCAGCGTTGAAGATCCAGCGGGAGGGCCGGACGGGGAGCTGTTTTTT
CDR3 protein: CSVEDPAGGPDGELFF

clone size: many
V gene: TRBV2
CDR3 length: 14
J gene: TRBJ1-2
D gene: TRBD1
CDR3 DNA: TGTGCCAGCAGCGACAGGGGGCGGGTCGATGGCTACACCTTC
CDR3 protein: CASSDRGRVDGYTF

clone size: -
V gene: TRBV12-3/TRBV12-4
CDR3 length: 12
J gene: TRBJ1-2
D gene: -
CDR3 DNA: TGTGCCAGCACCGATAGGAACTATGGCTACACCTTC
CDR3 protein: CASTDRNYGYTF

clone size: many
V gene: TRBV7-9
CDR3 length: 13
J gene: TRBJ1-5
D gene: TRBD1
CDR3 DNA: TGTGCCATCGGACAGGGTCTTTATCAGCCCCAGCATTTT
CDR3 protein: CAIGQGLYQPQHF

clone size: -
V gene: TRBV7-2
CDR3 length: 12
J gene: TRBJ1-6
D gene: -
CDR3 DNA: TGTGCCAGCAGCTTCTCCAATTCACCCCTCCACTTT
CDR3 protein: CASSFSNSPLHF

clone size: many
V gene: TRBV12-3/TRBV12-4
CDR3 length: 14
J gene: TRBJ1-1
D gene: -
CDR3 DNA: TGTGCCAGCAGTTTCGTGGGGGAGACCACTGAAGCTTTCTTT
CDR3 protein: CASSFVGETTEAFF

clone size: few
V gene: TRBV4-1
CDR3 length: 17
J gene: TRBJ2-2
D gene: -
CDR3 DNA: TGCGCCAGCAGCCAAGATGGTCGGGCGGCGAACACCGGGGAGCTGTTTTTT
CDR3 protein: CASSQDGRAANTGELFF

clone size: many
V gene: TRBV4-3
CDR3 length: 14
J gene: TRBJ2-3
D gene: -
CDR3 DNA: TGCGCCAGCAGCCAAGATTCCGGGTTAGATACGCAGTATTTT
CDR3 protein: CASSQDSGLDTQYF

clone size: -
V gene: TRBV14
CDR3 length: 13
J gene: TRBJ2-5
D gene: -
CDR3 DNA: TGTGCCAGCAGCCAAATATCCTCGGAGACCCAGTACTTC
CDR3 protein: CASSQISSETQYF

clone size: -
V gene: TRBV5-1
CDR3 length: 15
J gene: TRBJ2-7
D gene: TRBD1
CDR3 DNA: TGCGCCAGCAGCTTGACGGACAGGCTGTCCTACGAGCAGTACTTC
CDR3 protein: CASSLTDRLSYEQYF

clone size: -
V gene: TRBV5-6
CDR3 length: 15
J gene: TRBJ2-7
D gene: -
CDR3 DNA: TGTGCCAGCAGCATTATGAAGACAGGAAACTACGAGCAGTACTTC
CDR3 protein: CASSIMKTGNYEQYF

clone size: few
V gene: TRBV4-1
CDR3 length: 16
J gene: TRBJ1-2
D gene: -
CDR3 DNA: TGCGCCAGCAGCCAAGAGCACCGTCAATGGGGAGCTGGCTACACCTTC
CDR3 protein: CASSQEHRQWGAGYTF

clone size: many
V gene: TRBV5-5
CDR3 length: 13
J gene: TRBJ2-5
D gene: -
CDR3 DNA: TGTGCCAGCAGCGGAGACAGGAGGGAGACCCAGTACTTC
CDR3 protein: CASSGDRRETQYF

clone size: few
V gene: TRBV20-1
CDR3 length: 15
J gene: TRBJ2-6
D gene: -
CDR3 DNA: TGCAGTGCTAGGACAGGATTCGTGGGGGCCAACGTCCTGACTTTC
CDR3 protein: CSARTGFVGANVLTF

clone size: few
V gene: TRBV19
CDR3 length: 16
J gene: TRBJ2-7
D gene: -
CDR3 DNA: TGTGCCAGTAGTAGAGCCGGACAGACCCGGGTGAACGAGCAGTACTTC
CDR3 protein: CASSRAGQTRVNEQYF

clone size: few
V gene: TRBV20-1
CDR3 length: 14
J gene: TRBJ1-3
D gene: TRBD1
CDR3 DNA: TGCAGTGCTAGGGACAGGGGAGCTGGAAACACCATATATTTT
CDR3 protein: CSARDRGAGNTIYF

clone size: few
V gene: TRBV5-5
CDR3 length: 13
J gene: TRBJ1-1
D gene: -
CDR3 DNA: TGTGCCAGCAGCGGGTTCGCGCACACTGAAGCTTTCTTT
CDR3 protein: CASSGFAHTEAFF

clone size: few
V gene: TRBV24-1
CDR3 length: 15
J gene: TRBJ2-3
D gene: TRBD1
CDR3 DNA: TGTGCCACCAGTGATCCCAGGGGGTTCGGAGATACGCAGTATTTT
CDR3 protein: CATSDPRGFGDTQYF

clone size: many
V gene: TRBV20-1
CDR3 length: 14
J gene: TRBJ1-1
D gene: TRBD1
CDR3 DNA: TGCAGTGCTAGTGACAGGGGGCGAGGTACTGAAGCTTTCTTT
CDR3 protein: CSASDRGRGTEAFF